This TCR beta chain was captured by sequencing in a study of blood T cell repertoires in COVID-19. The overall study: PBMCs, B-cell-depleted T cells, or T cells provided the cDNA or gDNA that made up the material.

Per the study methods: It was from reference gene primer amplification that nucleated cell counts were estimated. Sequenced by immunoSEQ multiplex PCR; TCRdb stores in-frame clones only, minus some. That table supplies the V and J calls and clone size; D and trimming were determined from the DNA. The data hold roughly 120,000 clones, with about two thirds observed a single time. With 6 bases clipped from V and 1 base from J, the junction kept 4 bases outside the gene matches. From germline, CDR1 is PRHDT and CDR2 FYEKMQ (reference sequence). This CDR3 has 14 residues. The clonotype comes from a human donor with acute or convalescent COVID-19. The donor label of this sample is uncertain. This chain joins TRBV13 and TRBJ1-2; 8 bases align to TRBD1. The sequencing sample was made of peripheral blood. CDR3 loop: CASRRTGYNYGYTF. In DNA form, the CDR3 reads TGTGCCAGCAGGAGGACAGGGTATAACTATGGCTACACCTTC.